This TCR beta chain was retrieved from a study of shared clonotypes between healthy human individuals (dated by TCRdb to about 2020). Some background on the complete study: Three men and a couple of women, aged 18 to 49 years, made up the cohort. For each donor, three plates each were used for CD4 naive and CD4 memory, two plates were used for CD8 naive, and one plate was used for CD8 memory. The study deeply sequenced blood TCR repertoires of five healthy adults to estimate repertoire size and the extent of clonotype sharing between individuals. To increase sequencing depth and limit assay-specific biases, TCR repertoire library preparation and sequencing were carried out by different laboratories using diverse techniques. Between about 0.85 and 8.9 billion PBMCs per donor were obtained by leukapheresis. Beyond this particular receptor, the publication reports: Pairwise subsampling led to the expectation that sequencing depth would affect the degree of clonotype sharing among donors. Estimated clonotype richness was generally larger for naive than for memory subsets. Sampling was limited to blood, and TCR repertoires in tissue likely differ from TCR repertoires in blood. Rarefaction of sorted-subset datasets indicated incomplete sequencing despite the large sequencing depth. Because the study included a small number of donors, the genetic and exposure-history diversity represented was limited. Higher generation probabilities were observed for clonotypes shared by all four sorted-subset donors than for non-shared clonotypes. When several donors were compared, the shared fraction of clonotypes was about 5.4% for naive CD4, about 4% for naive CD8, roughly 2.3% for memory CD4, and less than 0.45% for memory CD8.

TCR CDR3 regions were amplified from genomic DNA by multiplex PCR using the deep immunoSEQ assay. Extracted genomic DNA from each cell subset was spread evenly across all wells of several immunoSEQ 96-well plates, with each plate serving as a replicate. For sorted subsets, each replicate PCR was loaded with 200 ng genomic DNA, equivalent to approximately 33,000 T cell genomes. Purified libraries were quantified with a Qubit 3.0 fluorometer, sized on a Bioanalyzer 2100, and re-quantified with the KAPA Library Quantification kit. Each immunoSEQ 96-well plate was sequenced on its own single-read 150-cycle Illumina NextSeq 550 flow cell. The published analysis was carried out like this. Because the immunoSEQ output included only junctional sequences and no quality scores, the filtering could not be the same as the filtering used for full-length reads. Sequences were annotated with PyIR, a Python wrapper for IgBLAST v1.9, and V/J genes and CDR3 were assigned using IMGT germline references. Any read was removed if the V/J assignment was weak (E-value above 1e-6), the CDR3 was missing, or the read contained stop codons, out-of-frame junctions, or ambiguous translated residues. V3J clonotypes were defined by identical inferred V gene, J gene, and CDR3 amino acid sequence. Percentage overlap between repertoires was calculated by dividing the number of shared unique clonotypes by the size of the smaller repertoire. Three approaches were used to assess repertoire richness: RTK rarefaction, the Chao1 estimator, and Recon v2.1 estimates of unobserved clonotypes. For all TCRbeta clonotypes obtained by the gDNA method from four donors, generation probabilities were computed with OLGA. Here the immuneACCESS table is served through TCRdb, limited to in-frame sequences with V and J called. Missing clones are a known gap in these copies; in checked studies unresolved V genes cover under half, and the rest lacks a known reason. D and trimming were read from the DNA, whereas the V and J calls and clone size are those reported in that table. In this sample the table shows about 1.5 million clones, around 95% of which occur a single time. The ten largest clones take up over 1% of the sample.

The donors were healthy, HIV-negative adults with no recently reported acute infections or vaccinations. All donors were Caucasian adults living in Nashville, Tennessee, USA. Magnetic negative selection was used to enrich CD4+ T cells, after which naive cells were positively selected on CD45RA and the negative fraction became the memory subset. Blood was collected by leukapheresis, and PBMCs were isolated by Ficoll-Histopaque density gradient centrifugation and then cryopreserved in liquid nitrogen vapor phase. Analytical flow cytometry was used to check the purity and quantity of every magnetically sorted T cell population. From each sorted fraction, genomic DNA was isolated and quantified by UV absorbance on a Nanodrop 2000c. Here V drops 7 bases and J drops 4 bases, and the junction holds 15 bases not matched to any gene. From the cysteine through the phenylalanine, the CDR3 covers 17 amino acids. Only CDR3 DNA is held: 51 bases, read in frame from base 1. As encoded in the germline V gene, CDR1 is MDHEN while CDR2 is SYDVKM.

Comments on this clone: What antigen it recognizes has not been identified. No quality values exist for individual bases; no much larger clone is one base distant.

The receptor's source is a man aged 25 to 40 in good health. The specimen sequenced was naive CD4+ T cells sorted from blood. What the cell subset or site label conveys for this sample: CD45RA+ positively selected. This chain is built from TRBV28 and TRBJ2-7; 11 central bases correspond to TRBD2. The CDR3 is CASKSKFTGLAEYEQYF. The DNA sequence is as follows: TGTGCCAGCAAGTCTAAATTCACGGGACTAGCGGAATACGAGCAGTACTTC.